These T cell receptor beta chains were read from a single sample in a study of blood T cell repertoires in COVID-19. Method: immunoSEQ multiplex PCR; TCRdb's copy keeps in-frame clones and lacks some. The data hold more than 90,000 clones, with less than 75% observed a single time. Sequencing was done on a sample of peripheral blood. Receptors were obtained from a woman aged 55-75 years in a cohort sampled during active or convalescent COVID-19. Each CDR3 is given with its conserved first and last residue. Fields, in order: V gene, D gene, clone size, CDR3 protein. The D gene is left open where the match is weak. The size entry is marked missing in some rows and otherwise reads once, few, many or a size class.

TRBV18 | . | . | CASSPQGRDYGYTF
TRBV5-1 | TRBD2 | . | CASSGTQGTSGISDTQYF
TRBV18 | . | . | CASSPAGVNTEAFF
TRBV5-6 | . | few | CASSPGGTRPQPQHF
TRBV11-2 | . | . | CASSRRGYEQYF
TRBV6-2/TRBV6-3 | . | once | CASSYVGGPGNQPQHF
TRBV5-1 | . | . | CASSLLQGLYEQYF
TRBV11-2 | . | . | CASSSQGGNTEAFF
TRBV12-3/TRBV12-4 | . | . | CASSLQGNTEAFF
TRBV4-2 | . | . | CASSRAGGFLRDGYTF
TRBV10-3 | TRBD2 | . | CAISGWEGDYEQYF
TRBV5-1 | TRBD1 | . | CASSLDGTGGGGETQYF